These 32 T cell receptor beta chains were all obtained from the same sample, sequenced in a study of T cells in Graves' hyperthyroidism and ophthalmopathy. From RNA transcripts, TCR beta CDR3 regions were amplified. HTBI primers were employed in a first-round RT-PCR of the TCR CDR3. TCRdb itself ran the multiplex PCR reads through MiXCR, one entry per CDR3 protein. The table shows hundreds of thousands of distinct CDR3 sequences, with around 45% occurring only once. The sequenced sample was peripheral blood or thyroid tissue (not recorded which). Receptors were obtained from a woman between 18 and 29 years old with Graves' hyperthyroidism.

CDR3 loop: CASSMKRVSDKAFF. The CDR3 nucleotides are TGTGCCAGTAGTATGAAGCGAGTGTCGGATAAAGCTTTCTTT. The gene calls are TRBV19 and TRBJ1-1; the D is unclear. From germline, CDR1 is LNHDA and CDR2 SQIVND (reference sequence). CDR3 length: 14 residues. V was cut by 3 bases and J by 9 bases, with 17 bases left in between.

Turning to this clonotype: With a much larger clone just one base away, this may be a read error. The J gene is TRBJ2-7, the V gene TRBV5-1; tentatively, D is TRBD1 or TRBD2 (6 bases each). The CDR3 runs to 14 residues. Germline-derived CDR1 and CDR2 are SGHRS and YFSETQ. The CDR3 sequence is CASNLGGAKSEQYF. CDR3 bases: TGCGCCAGCAACTTGGGGGGCGCGAAGTCCGAGCAGTACTTC.

J is TRBJ2-7 and V is TRBV2, with 9 positions matching TRBD1. The V gene's germline CDR1 is SNHLY and CDR2 FYNNEI. This CDR3 contains 13 residues. Germline trimming cut 8 bases from V and 4 bases from J; bases unmatched to any gene: 6. CDR3 sequence: CASVRDRAYEQYF. Written as DNA, the CDR3 is TGTGCCAGCGTTAGGGACAGGGCTTACGAGCAGTACTTC.

The rearrangement links TRBV19 to TRBJ2-2; D is unresolved. The CDR3 has 11 residues. Trimming shortened V by 11 bases and J by 6 bases, and 10 bases separated the two germline ends. In germline, CDR1 is LNHDA, CDR2 SQIVND (reference sequence). In nucleotides, the CDR3 is TGTGCCCTCCGAAGGGCCGGGGAGCTGTTTTTT. This codes for CALRRAGELFF.

This clonotype was detected a few times. The rearrangement uses TRBV5-1 and TRBJ2-2, with 10 bases aligning to TRBD1. V lost 4 bases, J lost 2 bases, and 2 bases stayed unmatched. This CDR3 comprises 15 residues. Germline values: CDR1 SGHRS, CDR2 YFSETQ. CDR3 in amino acids: CASSRDRGNTGELFF. In DNA form, the CDR3 reads TGCGCCAGCAGCCGGGACAGGGGAAACACCGGGGAGCTGTTTTTT.

The V and J genes are TRBV7-6 and TRBJ1-2; TRBD1 is a possible D gene (5 bases). The CDR3 loop spans 15 amino acids. CDR1 is SGHVS, CDR2 FNYEAQ, per germline. V was clipped by 2 bases and J by 13 bases, with 23 bases between them. The DNA of the CDR3 is TGTGCCAGCAGCTTAACAAACTCGGGACTCATACCTCTCACCTTC. Protein product: CASSLTNSGLIPLTF.

CDR3 nucleotides: TGTGCCAGCAGTTCAGGGCAGAACAATCAGCCCCAGCATTTT. Translated: CASSSGQNNQPQHF. V is TRBV7-2 and J is TRBJ1-5, with TRBD1 as a possible D gene (5 bases). Germline V gives CDR1 SGHTA, CDR2 FQGNSA. Trimming took off 6 bases at V and 3 bases at J, with 12 bases between the two ends. The CDR3 runs 14 residues.

The CDR3 spells CASSFQGVNTEAFF. In nucleotides, the CDR3 is TGTGCCAGCAGCTTCCAGGGGGTGAACACTGAAGCTTTCTTT. This chain links TRBV7-9 with TRBJ1-1, with 7 nucleotides matching TRBD1. CDR3 length: 14 residues. Germline V lookup: CDR1 SEHNR, CDR2 FQNEAQ (reference sequence). Trimming at V came to 3 bases and at J to 0 bases, leaving 1 base not matched to a gene. Together with reference TRBV7-9 and TRBJ1-1, the CDR3 gives the full variable domain: DTGVSQNPRHKITKRGQNVTFRCDPISEHNRLYWYRQTLGQGPEFLTYFQNEAQLEKSRLLSDRFSAERPKGSFSTLEIQRTEQGDSAMYLCASSFQGVNTEAFFGQGTRLTVV.

CDR3 protein: CASSLRDNYNSPLHF. In nucleotides, the CDR3 is TGTGCCAGCAGCTTACGGGACAACTATAATTCACCCCTCCACTTT. The chain uses TRBV11-2 and TRBJ1-6; TRBD1 is a possible D gene (6 bases). V lost 2 bases to trimming and J lost 3 bases, with 8 bases between them. The CDR3 extends over 15 amino acids. Germline CDR1 is SGHAT and CDR2 is FQNNGV.

The sample holds many counts of this clonotype. CDR3 bases: TGTGCCAGCAAGTGGGGTCGTACAGAGCAGTACTTC. This gives the protein CASKWGRTEQYF. The chain employs TRBV2 and TRBJ2-7; D remains unclear. The CDR3 length is 12 residues. The germline gives CDR1 SNHLY, CDR2 FYNNEI. With 7 bases removed from V and 7 bases from J, the gap between germline ends came to 14 bases. Variable domain in full (rest from reference TRBV2 and TRBJ2-7): EPEVTQTPSHQVTQMGQEVILRCVPISNHLYFYWYRQILGQKVEFLVSFYNNEISEKSEIFDDQFSVERPDGSNFTLKIRSTKLEDSAMYFCASKWGRTEQYFGPGTRLTVT.

V usage is TRBV7-9 and J usage is TRBJ2-7, with 10 bases matching TRBD1. The CDR3 is 16 amino acids. With 5 bases clipped from V and 0 bases from J, the junction kept 7 bases outside the gene matches. The V gene's germline CDR1 is SEHNR and CDR2 FQNEAQ (reference sequence). CDR3 in amino acids: CASSQDRGASSYEQYF. CDR3 DNA sequence: TGTGCCAGCAGCCAGGACAGGGGGGCAAGCTCCTACGAGCAGTACTTC. The full variable domain, in which reference TRBV7-9 and TRBJ2-7 provide the parts outside the CDR3, is DTGVSQNPRHKITKRGQNVTFRCDPISEHNRLYWYRQTLGQGPEFLTYFQNEAQLEKSRLLSDRFSAERPKGSFSTLEIQRTEQGDSAMYLCASSQDRGASSYEQYFGPGTRLTVT.

Regarding this clonotype: Given a much more abundant clone one base away, this may be a read error. This chain joins TRBV13 and TRBJ1-1; D gene uncertain. CDR1 PRHDT and CDR2 FYEKMQ come from the germline V gene (reference sequence). Trimming left V 7 bases short and J 0 bases short, with 9 bases between. This CDR3 is 13 amino acids long. CDR3 in DNA: TGTGCCAGCACCCTTCGTATGAACACTGAAGCTTTCTTT. Protein product: CASTLRMNTEAFF.

V and J are TRBV7-3 and TRBJ2-5; D is unclear. Trimming took off 5 bases at V and 3 bases at J, with 13 bases between the two ends. The CDR3 has 14 residues. The germline V gene encodes CDR1 SGHTA and CDR2 FQGTGA. The CDR3 region has the DNA TGTGCCAGCAGCCCAGCAGTTTCGGAAGAGACCCAGTACTTC. It yields the protein CASSPAVSEETQYF.

V and J are TRBV25-1 and TRBJ1-2; tentatively, D is TRBD1 (6 bases). Germline V gene sequence: CDR1 MGHDK, CDR2 SYGVNS. The CDR3 runs to 14 residues. V dropped 5 bases and J dropped 4 bases, with 14 bases sitting between them. The CDR3 nucleotides are TGTGCCAGCAGTTTATCACGGGGGCTCTATGGCTACACCTTC. It specifies CASSLSRGLYGYTF.

This clonotype was seen more than once but under ten times. The chain uses TRBV2 and TRBJ2-5, with D perhaps TRBD1 (6 bases). Germline CDR1 SNHLY, CDR2 FYNNEI. The V end lost 2 bases, the J end lost 5 bases, and 9 bases lay between the germline ends. The CDR3 is 13 amino acids. CDR3 bases: TGTGCCAGCAGTGAACAGGGGACGGAGACCCAGTACTTC. This encodes CASSEQGTETQYF.

This clonotype was counted only a few times. V usage is TRBV29-1 and J usage is TRBJ1-1; 8 bases line up with TRBD1. This CDR3 comprises 16 residues. CDR1 is SQVTM and CDR2 is ANQGSEA in the germline V gene. Unmatched junction bases numbered 11, after V lost 4 bases and J lost 1 base. The CDR3 coding sequence is TGCAGCGTTGCGACATGGCAGGGGGCGCCGAACACTGAAGCTTTCTTT. Protein product: CSVATWQGAPNTEAFF.

This clonotype has at least ten counts. CDR3 sequence: CSVVSGYNTEAFF. The CDR3, as DNA: TGCAGCGTTGTTTCCGGGTATAACACTGAAGCTTTCTTT. This chain links TRBV29-1 with TRBJ1-1; the D is unclear. Per the germline V gene, CDR1 is SQVTM and CDR2 is ANQGSEA. The CDR3 totals 13 residues. The germline V and J ends were trimmed by 4 bases and 2 bases, with 11 bases remaining between them.

This clonotype has a handful of counts. The chain has TRBV7-9 and TRBJ1-2; the D gene is possibly TRBD1 (6 bases). V lost 11 bases and J 3 bases, leaving 19 bases between the germline ends. Per germline, CDR1 SEHNR and CDR2 FQNEAQ (reference sequence). The CDR3 sequence is 14 residues long. This chain's CDR3 is CAWSVQGLHYGYTF. CDR3 DNA sequence: TGTGCCTGGAGTGTGCAGGGGCTTCACTATGGCTACACCTTC.

The chain couples TRBV4-2 to TRBJ1-5, with D possibly being TRBD1 (5 bases). This CDR3 spans 17 amino acids. Germline assignment: CDR1 LGHNA and CDR2 YNFKEQ. The germline V and J ends were trimmed by 4 bases and 0 bases, with 16 bases remaining between them. The CDR3 DNA sequence: TGTGCCAGCAGCCCTACAGTTGGGGGAGATAGCAATCAGCCCCAGCATTTT. The encoded protein is CASSPTVGGDSNQPQHF.

The chain combines TRBV7-9 with TRBJ1-1; 8 bases are a match to TRBD1. CDR1 and CDR2 from the germline V gene are SEHNR and FQNEAQ (reference sequence). V was clipped by 8 bases and J by 4 bases; unmatched bases: 9. CDR3 size: 14 residues. CDR3 coding DNA: TGTGCCAGCTCTCCAGGGGGCCCTGTCACTGAAGCTTTCTTT. Encoded protein: CASSPGGPVTEAFF.

The table lists this clonotype with many counts. The chain joins TRBV29-1 to TRBJ1-2; TRBD1 aligns across 10 bases. Germline V gene data show CDR1 as SQVTM and CDR2 as ANQGSEA. Germline trimming cut 4 bases from V and 8 bases from J; bases unmatched to any gene: 10. CDR3 length equals 14 residues. The DNA of the CDR3 is TGCAGCGTTGGTAGGGACAGGGGACAGGTGGGCTACACCTTC. Protein sequence: CSVGRDRGQVGYTF.

The rearrangement uses TRBV6-5 and TRBJ1-4; no clear D gene. Trimming took 0 bases from V and 0 from J, leaving 5 bases between them. This CDR3 spans 15 amino acids. Germline V lookup: CDR1 MNHEY, CDR2 SVGAGI. CDR3 in amino acids: CASSYSGATNEKLFF. The CDR3 bases are TGTGCCAGCAGTTACTCGGGTGCAACTAATGAAAAACTGTTTTTT.

Note on this clonotype: One junction end does not reproduce the germline sequence, and a read error may be involved. This chain links TRBV15 with TRBJ2-7, with D perhaps TRBD1 (6 bases). From germline, CDR1 is LNHNV and CDR2 YYDKDF (reference sequence). The CDR3 runs to 14 residues. The CDR3: CASSDRDNDHEQYF. In DNA form, the CDR3 reads TGTGCCAGCAGCGACCGGGACAACGACCACGAGCAGTACTTC.

This clonotype was picked up one time. Possible read error: a much larger clone is one base away. J is TRBJ2-7 and V is TRBV6-1; D may be TRBD1 (6 bases). This CDR3 is 15 amino acids long. Trimming removed 3 bases at V and 4 bases at J, with 16 bases between. Germline V gives CDR1 MNHNS, CDR2 SASEGT. The CDR3 loop reads CASSETDRISYEQYF. In DNA form, the CDR3 reads TGTGCCAGCAGTGAGACAGACAGGATTTCGTACGAGCAGTACTTC.

This chain joins TRBV7-3 and TRBJ1-1, with TRBD1 as a possible D gene (5 bases). Trimming removed 5 bases at V and 7 bases at J, with 14 bases between. Germline values: CDR1 SGHTA, CDR2 FQGTGA. This CDR3 has 13 residues. The CDR3 loop reads CASSLGFRGEAFF. Here the CDR3 DNA reads TGTGCCAGCAGCCTGGGGTTTAGGGGTGAAGCTTTCTTT. The entire variable domain, with the rest obtained from reference TRBV7-3 and TRBJ1-1, is as follows: GAGVSQTPSNKVTEKGKYVELRCDPISGHTALYWYRQSLGQGPEFLIYFQGTGAADDSGLPNDRFFAVRPEGSVSTLKIQRTERGDSAVYLCASSLGFRGEAFFGQGTRLTVV.

The chain joins TRBV5-1 to TRBJ1-4; unclear D gene. V lost 0 bases, J lost 0 bases, and 12 bases lay in between. CDR3 size: 17 residues. CDR1 and CDR2 from the germline V gene are SGHRS and YFSETQ. The CDR3 sequence is CASSLAMDGATNEKLFF. CDR3 DNA sequence: TGCGCCAGCAGCTTGGCAATGGACGGAGCAACTAATGAAAAACTGTTTTTT.

A few counts support this clonotype. The chain employs TRBV7-9 and TRBJ1-2; 9 bases align to TRBD1. The CDR3 contains 14 residues. CDR1 SEHNR and CDR2 FQNEAQ come from the germline V gene (reference sequence). Germline trimming cut 5 bases from V and 6 bases from J; bases unmatched to any gene: 7. The DNA of the CDR3 is TGTGCCAGCAGCGAGACCAACAGGGGGCATGGCTACACCTTC. Its translation: CASSETNRGHGYTF.

The chain combines TRBV7-6 with TRBJ2-5; D perhaps matches TRBD2 (6 bases). The CDR3 is 14 residues long. The ends were cut back, 8 bases at V and 0 bases at J, with 13 bases in the middle. Germline V gene data show CDR1 as SGHVS and CDR2 as FNYEAQ. The CDR3 loop reads CASSRGTDQETQYF. CDR3 in DNA: TGTGCCAGCTCACGCGGGACGGACCAAGAGACCCAGTACTTC.

The rearrangement joins TRBV15 to TRBJ2-7; D remains ambiguous. Germline lookup yields CDR1 LNHNV and CDR2 YYDKDF (reference sequence). The V end was cut by 1 base, the J end by 5 bases, with 9 bases between. CDR3 length: 13 residues. DNA for the CDR3: TGTGCCACCAGCAGAGGGCTTTGGAACGAGCAGTACTTC. It encodes CATSRGLWNEQYF. Drawing the rest from reference TRBV15 and TRBJ2-7, the complete variable domain is DAMVIQNPRYQVTQFGKPVTLSCSQTLNHNVMYWYQQKSSQAPKLLFHYYDKDFNNEADTPDNFQSRRPNTSFCFLDIRSPGLGDTAMYLCATSRGLWNEQYFGPGTRLTVT.

The chain has TRBV20-1 and TRBJ2-2; weak D call: TRBD2 (5 bases). Trimming stripped 1 base from V and 3 bases from J, with 15 bases between. Germline lookup yields CDR1 DFQATT and CDR2 SNEGSKA (reference sequence). CDR3 length: 16 amino acids. In DNA form, the CDR3 reads TGCAGTGCTAGAGGCACCGGGAAGTACGACACCGGGGAGCTGTTTTTT. Its protein product is CSARGTGKYDTGELFF.

The CDR3 sequence: CSVEDRHF. The CDR3, as DNA: TGCAGCGTTGAAGATCGTCATTTT. This chain joins TRBV29-1 and TRBJ1-5, with D unclear. CDR1 is SQVTM, CDR2 ANQGSEA, per germline. Trimming took 0 bases from V and 16 from J, leaving 4 bases between them. This CDR3 is 8 amino acids long. The full variable domain, with the rest looked up from reference TRBV29-1 and TRBJ1-5, is SAVISQKPSRDICQRGTSLTIQCQVDSQVTMMFWYRQQPGQSLTLIATANQGSEATYESGFVIDKFPISRPNLTFSTLTVSNMSPEDSSIYLCSVEDRHFGDGTRLSIL.

This clonotype was seen ten or more times. The chain is built from TRBV7-8 and TRBJ2-2; 8 positions agree with TRBD1. V gave up 5 bases and J gave up 6 bases; unmatched junction bases: 2. The length of the CDR3 is 13 residues. Germline V gene data show CDR1 as SGHVS and CDR2 as FQNEAQ. CDR3 sequence (DNA): TGTGCCAGCAGCCGGACAGGGTCCGGGGAGCTGTTTTTT. Its protein is CASSRTGSGELFF.